The 6 T cell receptor beta chains below come from one sample, sequenced in a study of T-cell reconstitution after alpha-beta-depleted transplantation in children. Preparation of the TCRbeta library used unique molecular identifiers. TCRdb re-analysed the PCR reads in MiXCR, keeping a single row per CDR3 protein. The table shows 90,000 to 100,000 distinct CDR3 sequences, with more than 20% occurring only once. The sequences come from PBMCs, collected before TCRalphabeta/CD19-depleted stem cell transplant. Receptors were obtained from a boy younger than 10 with acute lymphoblastic leukemia, due to receive a stem cell transplant.

The chain uses TRBV11-3 and TRBJ1-1, with a tentative D call TRBD1 (5 bases). The V end lost 4 bases, the J end lost 4 bases, and 16 bases lay between the germline ends. CDR3 length: 15 amino acids. Germline lookup yields CDR1 SGHNT and CDR2 YENEEA. Written as DNA, the CDR3 is TGTGCCAGCAGCTCCTCGCATGGGGGAGGCACTGAAGCTTTCTTT. Translation gives CASSSSHGGGTEAFF.

The genes are TRBV10-3 and TRBJ2-3, with D uncertain. TRBJ1-5 explains the end of the DNA better; the J call may be wrong. This CDR3 is 12 amino acids long. From germline, CDR1 is ENHRY and CDR2 SYGVKD. The CDR3 is CAISENRDTQHF. DNA of the CDR3: TGTGCCATCAGTGAAAACCGGGATACGCAGCATTTT.

Only a few counts were recorded for this clonotype. The chain combines TRBV20-1 with TRBJ1-1, with 9 bases lining up with TRBD1. The CDR3 sequence is 13 residues long. Per germline, CDR1 DFQATT and CDR2 SNEGSKA (reference sequence). Unmatched junction bases numbered 7, after V lost 5 bases and J lost 6 bases. The CDR3 region has the DNA TGCAGTGCTCGGGACAGGGTGCAATCTGAAGCTTTCTTT. Protein: CSARDRVQSEAFF.

This chain links TRBV29-1 with TRBJ1-1; D unresolved. V dropped 6 bases and J dropped 1 base, with 3 bases sitting between them. Germline V CDR1 and CDR2: SQVTM, ANQGSEA. The CDR3 is 10 residues long. The CDR3 DNA is TGCAGCGTCAAGAACACTGAAGCTTTCTTT. This sequence encodes CSVKNTEAFF.

The chain carries TRBV9 and TRBJ1-1; tentative D call: TRBD1 (5 bases). The germline gives CDR1 SGDLS, CDR2 YYNGEE. The CDR3 has 13 amino acids. V lost 4 bases and J 8 bases, leaving 15 bases between the germline ends. CDR3 coding DNA: TGTGCCAGCAGCACGTCCTCAGGGTTGGAAGCTTTCTTT. Translating gives CASSTSSGLEAFF. Supplemented by reference TRBV9 and TRBJ1-1, the full variable domain reads DSGVTQTPKHLITATGQRVTLRCSPRSGDLSVYWYQQSLDQGLQFLIQYYNGEERAKGNILERFSAQQFPDLHSELNLSSLELGDSALYFCASSTSSGLEAFFGQGTRLTVV.

By frequency in the sample, this clonotype is large. J is TRBJ1-2 and V is TRBV20-1; 8 bases line up with TRBD1. V shed 6 bases, J shed 0 bases, and the junction held 9 bases outside the gene matches. This CDR3 is built from 15 residues. In germline, CDR1 is DFQATT, CDR2 SNEGSKA (reference sequence). The CDR3 here is CSATGGALTNYGYTF. The CDR3 region has the DNA TGCAGTGCAACAGGGGGAGCGCTGACTAACTATGGCTACACCTTC.